One sample yielded the 21 T cell receptor beta chains listed below, sequenced in a study of blood T cell repertoires in COVID-19 (dated by TCRdb to 2018 to 2021). Receptor amplification or capture employed the immunoSEQ multiplex PCR assay. What TCRdb holds here is the immuneACCESS table cut down to in-frame rearrangements. Part of the clones is not present; checked against another copy, under half of the missing clones reflect an unresolved V gene, and the others are unexplained. The sample contains some 120,000 clones, more than 75% of them found a single time. The top ten clonotypes cover 3.9% of the sample. The sample comprised peripheral blood. These receptor sequences come from a man aged 55 to 70 with acute or convalescent COVID-19.

This clone occurred many times. The genes are TRBV7-9 and TRBJ1-5, with a weak D call TRBD1 (6 bases). Germline V CDR1 and CDR2: SEHNR, FQNEAQ (reference sequence). The CDR3 runs 17 residues. Trimming stripped 1 base from V and 4 bases from J, with 17 bases between. The CDR3 is CASSLGGGLDGNQPQHF. CDR3 coding DNA: TGTGCCAGCAGCTTAGGAGGGGGTCTAGACGGTAATCAGCCCCAGCATTTT.

The chain recombines TRBV4-3 with TRBJ2-7, with D possibly TRBD2 on 5 matching bases. This CDR3 is built from 14 residues. The V end lost 0 bases, the J end lost 6 bases, and 12 bases lay between the germline ends. Germline V gene data show CDR1 as LGHNA and CDR2 as YSLEER. This chain's CDR3 is CASSQEGGLSEQYF. CDR3 in DNA: TGCGCCAGCAGCCAAGAAGGAGGATTGAGCGAGCAGTACTTC.

There are a few counts of this clone. V usage is TRBV4-2 and J usage is TRBJ2-3; 8 bases map to TRBD2. The CDR3 totals 19 residues. Germline CDR1 is LGHNA and CDR2 is YNFKEQ. J was trimmed by 0 bases and V by 4 bases; bases with no gene match: 15. Here the CDR3 reads CASSLPPHTSGMSTDTQYF. CDR3 DNA sequence: TGTGCCAGCAGCCTTCCTCCCCACACTAGCGGCATGAGCACAGATACGCAGTATTTT.

The V and J genes are TRBV7-8 and TRBJ2-1; D might be TRBD2 (6 bases). The CDR3 sequence is 15 residues long. CDR1 SGHVS and CDR2 FQNEAQ come from the germline V gene. V lost 1 base and J 1 base, leaving 8 bases between the germline ends. The CDR3 spells CASSLDLASYNEQFF. CDR3 bases: TGTGCCAGCAGCTTAGACCTAGCGTCCTACAATGAGCAGTTCTTC.

The chain joins TRBV30 to TRBJ1-3, with no clear D. The CDR3 covers 13 residues. The germline V gene has CDR1 GTSNPN and CDR2 SVGIG (reference sequence). V was trimmed by 0 bases and J by 4 bases, leaving 7 bases between them. CDR3 nucleotide sequence: TGTGCCTGGAGTGTAATGGCCGGAAACACCATATATTTT. Translation: CAWSVMAGNTIYF.

The table lists this clone with a few counts. This sequence joins TRBV24-1 and TRBJ1-2; tentative D call: TRBD1 (5 bases). The CDR3 length is 14 residues. The germline gives CDR1 KGHDR, CDR2 SFDVKD. V was trimmed by 2 bases and J by 7 bases, leaving 13 bases between them. CDR3 nucleotide sequence: TGTGCCACCAGTGATTATGACAGCTCTATTGGCTACACCTTC. Protein sequence: CATSDYDSSIGYTF.

The chain joins TRBV5-4 to TRBJ1-1; D perhaps matches TRBD1 (6 bases). Trimming pared 2 bases from V and 1 base from J, leaving 12 bases between. The V gene's germline CDR1 is SGHNT and CDR2 YYREEE (reference sequence). The CDR3 covers 15 residues. CDR3 nucleotides: TGTGCCAGCAGCTTAACACAGGGATGGAACACTGAAGCTTTCTTT. Its protein product is CASSLTQGWNTEAFF.

This chain connects TRBV28 to TRBJ2-2; TRBD1 matches at 9 bases. The junction had 7 bases not matched to a gene; V was cut back by 8 bases and J by 6 bases. CDR3 length equals 14 residues. Germline CDR1 reads MDHEN; CDR2 reads SYDVKM. The CDR3 spells CASGGQGRAGELFF. CDR3 coding DNA: TGTGCCAGCGGGGGACAGGGAAGGGCCGGGGAGCTGTTTTTT. Supplemented by reference TRBV28 and TRBJ2-2, the full variable domain reads DVKVTQSSRYLVKRTGEKVFLECVQDMDHENMFWYRQDPGLGLRLIYFSYDVKMKEKGDIPEGYSVSREKKERFSLILESASTNQTSMYLCASGGQGRAGELFFGEGSRLTVL.

The chain uses TRBV6-6 and TRBJ2-5; 7 bases are a match to TRBD1. CDR3 size: 14 residues. J was trimmed by 4 bases and V by 0 bases; bases with no gene match: 2. Germline CDR1 MNHNY, CDR2 SVGAGI (reference sequence). CDR3 residues: CASSYSTGTETQYF. Here the CDR3 DNA reads TGTGCCAGCAGTTACTCGACAGGGACAGAGACCCAGTACTTC.

The genes are TRBV2 and TRBJ1-3; 7 nucleotides match TRBD1. The CDR3 consists of 14 residues. The V gene's germline CDR1 is SNHLY and CDR2 FYNNEI. Losses at the gene ends were 6 bases for V and 3 bases for J; bases not matched to a gene: 5. The CDR3 DNA reads as TGTGCCAGCAGGTCCGGGACAGATGGAAACACCATATATTTT. It translates to CASRSGTDGNTIYF.

The rearrangement links TRBV27 to TRBJ2-3; D remains ambiguous. V gave up 4 bases and J gave up 1 base, with 9 bases separating them. In germline, CDR1 is MNHEY, CDR2 SMNVEV (reference sequence). This CDR3 spans 14 amino acids. This chain's CDR3 is CASSSPYGTDTQYF. The DNA of the CDR3 is TGTGCCAGCAGTTCGCCCTACGGCACAGATACGCAGTATTTT.

V gene TRBV5-6 combines with J gene TRBJ2-7; D is unclear. CDR1 SGHDT and CDR2 YYEEEE come from the germline V gene. Trimming left V 3 bases short and J 5 bases short, with 9 bases between. The CDR3 sequence is 12 residues long. As DNA, the CDR3 is TGTGCCAGCAGCTATCGGAGCCACGAGCAGTACTTC. It specifies CASSYRSHEQYF.

The CDR3 spells CASAFPSWQGGIGNTEAFF. The CDR3 DNA reads TGTGCCAGCGCCTTCCCTTCTTGGCAGGGAGGTATCGGGAACACTGAAGCTTTCTTT. J is TRBJ1-1 and V is TRBV28; D possibly corresponds to TRBD1 (5 bases). Trimming left V 8 bases short and J 1 base short, with 29 bases between. This CDR3 has 19 residues. Looked up from germline, CDR1 is MDHEN and CDR2 is SYDVKM.

CDR3 sequence reads: CASVEIAEGFRQFF. The CDR3 DNA reads as TGTGCCAGCGTAGAGATAGCGGAGGGGTTTCGGCAGTTCTTC. This chain links TRBV6-5 with TRBJ2-1, with D perhaps matching TRBD2 (6 bases). The CDR3 loop spans 14 amino acids. Germline V gene lookup returns CDR1 MNHEY and CDR2 SVGAGI. Trimming took off 8 bases at V and 12 bases at J, with 23 bases between the two ends.

This clone showed up just once. The CDR3 coding sequence is TGCGCCAGCAGTTACCGGGACTCGCTTAATGAGCAGTTCTTC. It encodes CASSYRDSLNEQFF. The V gene is TRBV10-1, the J gene TRBJ2-1; D possibly corresponds to TRBD2 (6 bases). The germline gives CDR1 WNHNN, CDR2 SYGVQD (reference sequence). V shed 5 bases and J shed 7 bases, with 15 bases lying between them. The CDR3 is 14 residues long.

The rearrangement joins TRBV18 to TRBJ2-7; 7 nucleotides line up with TRBD1. Trimming cost V 3 bases and J 0 bases; bases outside gene matches: 2. The germline V gene encodes CDR1 KGHSH and CDR2 LQKENI. The CDR3 extends over 14 amino acids. CDR3 DNA sequence: TGTGCCAGCTCACCTGGGGACAGCTCCTACGAGCAGTACTTC. Protein: CASSPGDSSYEQYF.

This clone was found many times. This rearrangement joins TRBV5-4 to TRBJ2-3; the D is unclear. The CDR3 length is 11 residues. The V and J ends lost 3 bases and 6 bases respectively, with 5 bases between them. Germline V CDR1 and CDR2: SGHNT, YYREEE (reference sequence). Here the CDR3 reads CASSYEDTQYF. DNA of the CDR3: TGTGCCAGCAGCTATGAGGATACGCAGTATTTT.

The chain has TRBV28 and TRBJ1-6, with 10 bases lining up with TRBD1. This CDR3 region has 16 residues. CDR1 and CDR2 (germline): MDHEN, SYDVKM. V trimming: 3 bases; J trimming: 10 bases; junction bases outside the gene matches: 9. CDR3 DNA: TGTGCCAGCAGTTTGCAGAGGACGGGACAGGGGTCACCCCTCCACTTT. Its protein product is CASSLQRTGQGSPLHF. The complete variable domain, with remaining parts taken from reference TRBV28 and TRBJ1-6, reads DVKVTQSSRYLVKRTGEKVFLECVQDMDHENMFWYRQDPGLGLRLIYFSYDVKMKEKGDIPEGYSVSREKKERFSLILESASTNQTSMYLCASSLQRTGQGSPLHFGNGTRLTVT.

The chain combines TRBV19 with TRBJ2-1, with 8 bases that match TRBD1. This CDR3 has 15 amino acids. Germline V lookup: CDR1 LNHDA, CDR2 SQIVND (reference sequence). J was trimmed by 0 bases and V by 7 bases; bases with no gene match: 5. CDR3 sequence: CASTLDRGSYNEQFF. The CDR3 region has the DNA TGTGCCAGTACCTTAGACAGGGGCTCCTACAATGAGCAGTTCTTC.

The chain carries TRBV6-5 and TRBJ2-1; 14 bases line up with TRBD2. The CDR3 covers 16 residues. CDR1 MNHEY and CDR2 SVGAGI come from the germline V gene. V gave up 2 bases and J gave up 9 bases; unmatched junction bases: 6. The CDR3 loop is CASSYGTSGRDSEQFF. In DNA form, the CDR3 reads TGTGCCAGCAGTTACGGGACTAGCGGGAGAGACAGTGAGCAGTTCTTC.

This rearrangement joins TRBV13 to TRBJ2-7; D possibly corresponds to TRBD2 (6 bases). V was clipped by 8 bases and J by 2 bases, with 13 bases between them. CDR1 and CDR2 from the germline V gene are PRHDT and FYEKMQ (reference sequence). The CDR3 is 13 residues long. The CDR3 spells CASSAREAYEQYF. The DNA for the CDR3 is TGTGCCAGCTCGGCCAGGGAGGCCTACGAGCAGTACTTC. Full variable domain (outside the CDR3, taken from reference TRBV13 and TRBJ2-7): AAGVIQSPRHLIKEKRETATLKCYPIPRHDTVYWYQQGPGQDPQFLISFYEKMQSDKGSIPDRFSAQQFSDYHSELNMSSLELGDSALYFCASSAREAYEQYFGPGTRLTVT.